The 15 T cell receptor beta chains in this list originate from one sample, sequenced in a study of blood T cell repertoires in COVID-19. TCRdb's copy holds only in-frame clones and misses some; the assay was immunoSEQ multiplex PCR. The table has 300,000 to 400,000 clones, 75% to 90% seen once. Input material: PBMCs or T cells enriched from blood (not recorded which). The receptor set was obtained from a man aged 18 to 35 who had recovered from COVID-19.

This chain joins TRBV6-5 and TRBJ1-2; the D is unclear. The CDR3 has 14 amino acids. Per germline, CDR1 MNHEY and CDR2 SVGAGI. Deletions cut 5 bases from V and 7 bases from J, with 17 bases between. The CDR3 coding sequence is TGTGCCAGCAGTCACCTAGCGAGGAGTGGTGGCTACACCTTC. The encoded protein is CASSHLARSGGYTF.

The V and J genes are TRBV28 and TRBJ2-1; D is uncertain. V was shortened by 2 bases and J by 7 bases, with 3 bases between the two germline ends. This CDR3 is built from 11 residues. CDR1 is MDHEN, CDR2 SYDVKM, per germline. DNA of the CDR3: TGTGCCAGCAGTTTACGGAATGAGCAGTTCTTC. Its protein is CASSLRNEQFF.

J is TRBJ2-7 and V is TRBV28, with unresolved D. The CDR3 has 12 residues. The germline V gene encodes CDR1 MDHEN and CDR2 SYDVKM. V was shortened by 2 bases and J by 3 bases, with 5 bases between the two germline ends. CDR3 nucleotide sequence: TGTGCCAGCAGTTTACGTTTCTACGAGCAGTACTTC. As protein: CASSLRFYEQYF.

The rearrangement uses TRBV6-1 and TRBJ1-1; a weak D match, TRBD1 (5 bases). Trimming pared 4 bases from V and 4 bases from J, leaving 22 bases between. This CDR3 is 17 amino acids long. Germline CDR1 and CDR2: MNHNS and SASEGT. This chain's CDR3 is CASSATPSAGLITEAFF. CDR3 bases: TGTGCCAGCAGTGCTACGCCATCGGCAGGGTTGATCACTGAAGCTTTCTTT.

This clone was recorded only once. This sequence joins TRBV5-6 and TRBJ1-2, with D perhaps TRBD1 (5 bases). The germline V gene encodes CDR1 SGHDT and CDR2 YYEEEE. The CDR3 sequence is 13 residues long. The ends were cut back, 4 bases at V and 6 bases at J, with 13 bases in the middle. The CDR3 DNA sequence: TGTGCCAGCAGCCCGGACACCTCCCATGGCTACACCTTC. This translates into CASSPDTSHGYTF.

The CDR3 DNA is TGTGCCAGCAGTTACCCGGGACTAGCGGGACAAGAGACCCAGTACTTC. Protein sequence: CASSYPGLAGQETQYF. The chain combines TRBV6-2 or TRBV6-3 with TRBJ2-5; TRBD2 matches 13 bases. V lost 2 bases to trimming and J lost 2 bases; unmatched junction nucleotides: 2. CDR1 and CDR2 from the germline V gene are MNHEY and SVGEGT. CDR3 length equals 16 residues.

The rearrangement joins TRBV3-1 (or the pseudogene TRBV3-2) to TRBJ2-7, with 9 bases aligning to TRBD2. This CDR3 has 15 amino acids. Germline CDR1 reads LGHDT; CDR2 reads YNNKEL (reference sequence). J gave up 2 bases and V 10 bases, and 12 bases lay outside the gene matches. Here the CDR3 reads CATEALRTSAYEQYF. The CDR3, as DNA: TGTGCCACCGAGGCGTTGAGGACTAGCGCCTACGAGCAGTACTTC.

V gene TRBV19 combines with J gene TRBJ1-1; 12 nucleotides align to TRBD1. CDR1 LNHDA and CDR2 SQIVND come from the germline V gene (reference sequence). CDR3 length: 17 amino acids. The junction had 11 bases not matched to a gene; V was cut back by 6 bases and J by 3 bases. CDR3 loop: CASRRTGTGGDYTEAFF. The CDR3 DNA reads TGTGCCAGTAGGCGAACCGGGACAGGGGGCGATTACACTGAAGCTTTCTTT.

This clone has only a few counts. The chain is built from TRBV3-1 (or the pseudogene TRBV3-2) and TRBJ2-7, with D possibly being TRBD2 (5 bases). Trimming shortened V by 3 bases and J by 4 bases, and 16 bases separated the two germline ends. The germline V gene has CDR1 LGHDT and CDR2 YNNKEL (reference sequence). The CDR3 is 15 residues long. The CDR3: CASSHRGSGEYEQYF. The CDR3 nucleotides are TGTGCCAGCAGCCACCGGGGTAGTGGGGAGTACGAGCAGTACTTC.

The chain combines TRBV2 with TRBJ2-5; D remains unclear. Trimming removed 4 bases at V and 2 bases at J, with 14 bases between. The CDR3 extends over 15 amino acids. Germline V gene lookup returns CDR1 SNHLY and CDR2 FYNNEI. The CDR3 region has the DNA TGTGCCAGCAGTGTAGGAGCGCCGATTCAAGAGACCCAGTACTTC. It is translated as CASSVGAPIQETQYF.

The CDR3 sequence: CASSPRGPMNTEAFF. The CDR3, as DNA: TGTGCCAGCTCACCACGGGGCCCCATGAACACTGAAGCTTTCTTT. This chain links TRBV18 with TRBJ1-1, with a possible D match to TRBD1 (5 bases). Trimming took off 1 base at V and 0 bases at J, with 9 bases between the two ends. The CDR3 covers 15 residues. From germline, CDR1 is KGHSH and CDR2 LQKENI.

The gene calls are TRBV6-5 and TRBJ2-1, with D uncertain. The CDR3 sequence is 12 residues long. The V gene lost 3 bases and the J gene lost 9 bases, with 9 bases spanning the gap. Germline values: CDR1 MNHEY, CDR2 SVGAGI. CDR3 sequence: CASSYRTGEQFF. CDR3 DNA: TGTGCCAGCAGTTATAGAACCGGTGAGCAGTTCTTC.

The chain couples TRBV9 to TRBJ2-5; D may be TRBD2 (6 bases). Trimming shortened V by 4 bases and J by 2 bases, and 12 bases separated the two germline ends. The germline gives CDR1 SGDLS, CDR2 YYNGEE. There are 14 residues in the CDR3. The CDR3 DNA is TGTGCCAGCAGCTTCGGGAGTCCTCAAGAGACCCAGTACTTC. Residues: CASSFGSPQETQYF.

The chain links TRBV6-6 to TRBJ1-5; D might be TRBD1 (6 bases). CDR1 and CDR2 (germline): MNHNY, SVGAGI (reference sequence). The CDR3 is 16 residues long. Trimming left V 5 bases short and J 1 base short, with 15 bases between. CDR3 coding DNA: TGTGCCAGCAGTGGGACGGGACACTTAAGCAATCAGCCCCAGCATTTT. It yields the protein CASSGTGHLSNQPQHF.

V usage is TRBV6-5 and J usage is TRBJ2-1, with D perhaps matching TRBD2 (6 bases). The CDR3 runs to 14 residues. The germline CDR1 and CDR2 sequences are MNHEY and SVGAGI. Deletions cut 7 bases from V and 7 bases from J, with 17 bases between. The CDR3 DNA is TGTGCCAGCAAAGATGGGGGGAGACGGAATGAGCAGTTCTTC. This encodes CASKDGGRRNEQFF.